This T cell receptor (beta chain) was identified during a study of early T cells in non-severe SARS-CoV-2 infection. Whole-study context: Investigators sequenced bulk RNA drawn from unsorted whole blood, and chains remained unpaired. Study conclusions and caveats: Anti-spike CD8 responses were favored by VDJdb matching, which missed private and CD4 specificities.

Concerning this clonotype: Its antigen is not identified.

As part of library construction, unique molecular identifiers were attached to individual cDNA molecules. Via MiXCR, TCRdb re-called the 5' RACE reads, giving one row per CDR3 protein. In the table there are some 62,000 distinct CDR3 sequences, about 9.3% of which are singletons. Looked up from germline, CDR1 is SGHNT and CDR2 is YYREEE (reference sequence). Trimming stripped 4 bases from V and 1 base from J, with 18 bases between. The CDR3 is 17 residues long. The sequence came from an adult who was a healthcare worker with PCR-confirmed SARS-CoV-2 infection or an uninfected control (not recorded which). Input material: whole blood. The chain is built from TRBV5-4 and TRBJ2-1; possible D gene TRBD1, 6 bases. The CDR3 DNA reads as TGTGCCAGCAGCATAGGACAGAGCTTCTTATCCTACAATGAGCAGTTCTTC. Its protein product is CASSIGQSFLSYNEQFF. The whole variable domain, filled in from reference TRBV5-4 and TRBJ2-1, reads ETGVTQSPTHLIKTRGQQVTLRCSSQSGHNTVSWYQQALGQGPQFIFQYYREEENGRGNFPPRFSGLQFPNYSSELNVNALELDDSALYLCASSIGQSFLSYNEQFFGPGTRLTVL.